This T cell receptor beta chain was profiled in a study of cytomegalovirus exposure and HLA in healthy donors. Findings and limits, study-wide: The study recorded about 160 TCR beta chains that were cytomegalovirus-associated. In an earlier analysis, most TCR beta V segments were productive about 87% or about 30% of the time.

J was trimmed by 4 bases and V by 0 bases; bases with no gene match: 8. CDR1 and CDR2 (germline): LGHNA, YNFKEQ. The CDR3 has 17 residues. Each of the donors was a healthy bone marrow donor. With respect to this clone: The antigen is unknown.

The PCR was carried out with 60 Vbeta primers and 13 Jbeta primers. Sequencing was performed with immunoSEQ multiplex PCR; in TCRdb, only in-frame clones are kept and a portion is missing. Of under 250,000 clones listed, roughly four fifths were seen once; the top ten hold about 2.1%. Sequenced sample: PBMCs. The genes are TRBV4-2 and TRBJ2-3; 9 nucleotides line up with TRBD2. This clonotype originated in a man aged 25 to 40 in good health and CMV-seronegative. CDR3 sequence: CASSQEPGGRASDTQYF. The CDR3 DNA reads TGTGCCAGCAGCCAAGAACCGGGCGGGAGGGCCTCAGATACGCAGTATTTT.